This T cell receptor beta chain originates from a study of blood T cell repertoires in COVID-19. Study details: COVID-19 samples from acute and convalescent phases originated in the United States, Italy and Spain. The analysed material was cDNA or gDNA that came from T cells, B-cell-depleted T cells, or PBMCs.

This clone was observed once. Original processing methods: Amplification with reference gene primers provided the estimates of nucleated cell counts. Produced via immunoSEQ multiplex PCR; TCRdb's table is partial and in-frame only. That table furnishes V, J and clone size, whereas the DNA furnished D and trimming. Seen here are 35,000 to 50,000 clones, 76% observed once, and the top ten hold 8.5%. This TCR came from an older man with active or convalescent COVID-19. The sequenced material came from peripheral blood.

The DNA of the CDR3 is TGTGCCAGCAGCTTACGTGGAGGCTTTGGGGCCAACGTCCTGACTTTC. Translating it yields CASSLRGGFGANVLTF. The rearrangement uses TRBV7-8 and TRBJ2-6; weak D call: TRBD2 (5 bases). The V gene's germline CDR1 is SGHVS and CDR2 FQNEAQ. Trimming took off 2 bases at V and 3 bases at J, with 11 bases between the two ends. The CDR3 has 16 residues.